The clone carrying this T cell receptor (beta chain) was recorded only once. Germline V gene sequence: CDR1 SQVTM, CDR2 ANQGSEA. The CDR3 sequence is 11 residues long. V dropped 7 bases and J dropped 6 bases, with 12 bases sitting between them. These data originate in a study of blood T cell repertoires in COVID-19. About the research overall: The cDNA or gDNA used as material had been derived from T cells, B-cell-depleted T cells, or PBMCs.

Under the authors' procedure: Nucleated cell counts were estimated from reference gene primer amplification. The data were produced by immunoSEQ multiplex PCR, yet TCRdb's version contains in-frame clones alone and is incomplete. That table furnishes V, J and clone size, whereas the DNA furnished D and trimming. The sample holds some 120,000 clones; around 76% are singletons and the top ten take roughly 10%. The V gene is TRBV29-1, the J gene TRBJ1-2; D may be TRBD1 (6 bases). This receptor was taken from a human donor in a cohort sampled during active COVID-19. Sequencing was carried out using peripheral blood. CDR3 bases: TGCAGCGCCTCTACAGGGAATGGCTACACCTTC. As protein: CSASTGNGYTF.